This T cell receptor (beta chain) was sequenced during a study of tumor-infiltrating lymphocytes in primary liver carcinoma (dated by TCRdb to the late 2010s). Concerning the study at large: Roughly five patients with histopathologically diagnosed primary liver carcinoma underwent surgical resection in China between 2015 and 2016. Tumors of the five patients were stage T1-T3 N0M0 with maximum diameters of roughly 4.2 to 11 cm. Roughly 3.65 to 8 million productive TCRbeta reads were obtained per sample, and no significant difference in read depth was found between tissue types. Across five regions of each liver tumor, along with adjacent normal tissue and blood, the study brought together TCRbeta repertoire sequencing, expression microarrays and whole-exome sequencing. TCRbeta repertoire sequencing covered 35 specimens from 5 patients: 25 tumor regions, 5 adjacent noncancerous liver tissues and 5 peripheral blood samples. Of the five patients (three men and two women, aged 30 to 69 years), four had hepatocellular carcinoma and one had combined HCC and intrahepatic cholangiocarcinoma. Reproducibility between technical replicate repertoires was high, with correlation coefficients above 0.95 and mean shared-clone rates roughly 0.87.

Study-wide findings and limitations: Because sequencing covered only the TCR beta chain and unpaired alpha chains were not captured, true repertoire diversity is likely underestimated. The top 250 clones accounted for a significantly greater share of the repertoire in tumors than in blood (p = 0.039). Because the samples were bulk and unsorted, CD4+ and CD8+ T cell repertoires could not be compared. The study included only a few patients, and the authors note findings should be validated in a larger study. Repertoire overlap was found to be higher between tumor regions (mean around 35%) than between tumor-adjacent (around 17%) or tumor-blood (about 14%) pairs, consistent with antigen-driven expansion.

CDR1 and CDR2, per the germline V gene, are SNHLY and FYNNEI. V lost 3 bases and J lost 11 bases; the stretch between them is 7 bases long. From cysteine to phenylalanine, the CDR3 is 11 amino acids long. The kept DNA is CDR3 alone, 33 bases in frame from the first base. A constant-region primer and ProtoScript II reverse transcriptase were used to reverse-transcribe TCRbeta-specific cDNA from 500 ng total RNA. Three nested multiplex PCR rounds, following a slightly modified ARM-PCR procedure, were used to build the TCRbeta libraries. Each of the first two PCR rounds ran for around 9 cycles and used multiplex TRBV1-TRBV30 forward primers together with a Cbeta reverse primer. Sample barcodes and Illumina adapters were added in a final 25-cycle PCR with Deep VentR polymerase. Before sequencing, amplicons of 200-500 bp were gel-purified using a QIAquick gel extraction kit. An Illumina HiSeq 2500 was used to sequence the TCRbeta amplicons with 250-bp paired-end reads. For the original study's pipeline: To recover full CDR3 sequences, reads were quality-trimmed using Trimmomatic v0.33 and paired reads were then merged using FLASH v1.2.11. V, D and J germline segments were assigned to the rearranged TCRbeta sequences using MiGEC v1.2.1b. Clonotype statistics and Shannon-Wiener diversity indices were calculated with VDJtools v1.0.0. To reduce sampling bias, subsequent analyses other than the diversity analysis used only the 250 most abundant clonotypes in each sample. Clones were called with MiXCR by TCRdb after fastp trimmed the public reads at Q25, and only in-frame beta chains were retained. Rows with one shared CDR3 protein collapse into an entry with the most common genes and DNA. The V and J calls were determined by TCRdb, not by the authors. This sample gives fewer than 350,000 distinct CDR3 sequences in total; almost 65% of them show up just once. 5% to 6.5% of the sample goes to the ten largest clones.

About this clonotype: It has no known antigen specificity. No qualities accompany the bases; no much larger clone lies one base away.

TRIzol reagent was used to extract blood RNA from unsorted whole blood, while the DNeasy Blood & Tissue kit provided the germline DNA. At the time of sampling, the patients were treatment-naive and had chronic HBV infection. Before surgery, 3 to 4.5 milliliters of peripheral blood were collected into K2EDTA tubes. Sequences were obtained from peripheral blood. The TCR sequence derives from a man in his forties with primary liver carcinoma and hepatitis B virus infection. The chain is made from TRBV2 and TRBJ1-4, with the D segment identity uncertain. Here is the DNA: TGTGCCAGCAGTGAGCTGTCCAAACTGTTTTTT. It codes for CASSELSKLFF.